This T cell receptor (beta chain) was observed in a study of shared clonotypes between healthy human individuals. V lost 3 bases to trimming and J lost 1 base; unmatched junction nucleotides: 2. The germline V gene encodes CDR1 LNHDA and CDR2 SQIVND (reference sequence). CDR3 length: 15 residues. Deep level was the assay's run setting. Per the authors' pipeline: There were no quality scores in the junction-only immunoSEQ sequences, so filtering differed. The protocol was immunoSEQ multiplex PCR, while the TCRdb copy is restricted to in-frame clones and leaves out a portion. From that table come the V and J calls and clone size; the DNA was used to work out D and trimming. The data show nearly 1,000,000 clones, approximately 76% seen once.

The V and J genes are TRBV19 and TRBJ1-5, with 8 bases that match TRBD1. Sequencing input: memory CD4+ T cells sorted from blood. The subset here: CD45RA-negative fraction. The source of this sequence is a man aged 18 to 30 in good health. The CDR3 loop is CASSIQGASNQPQHF. Here the CDR3 DNA reads TGTGCCAGTAGTATTCAGGGGGCGAGCAATCAGCCCCAGCATTTT.